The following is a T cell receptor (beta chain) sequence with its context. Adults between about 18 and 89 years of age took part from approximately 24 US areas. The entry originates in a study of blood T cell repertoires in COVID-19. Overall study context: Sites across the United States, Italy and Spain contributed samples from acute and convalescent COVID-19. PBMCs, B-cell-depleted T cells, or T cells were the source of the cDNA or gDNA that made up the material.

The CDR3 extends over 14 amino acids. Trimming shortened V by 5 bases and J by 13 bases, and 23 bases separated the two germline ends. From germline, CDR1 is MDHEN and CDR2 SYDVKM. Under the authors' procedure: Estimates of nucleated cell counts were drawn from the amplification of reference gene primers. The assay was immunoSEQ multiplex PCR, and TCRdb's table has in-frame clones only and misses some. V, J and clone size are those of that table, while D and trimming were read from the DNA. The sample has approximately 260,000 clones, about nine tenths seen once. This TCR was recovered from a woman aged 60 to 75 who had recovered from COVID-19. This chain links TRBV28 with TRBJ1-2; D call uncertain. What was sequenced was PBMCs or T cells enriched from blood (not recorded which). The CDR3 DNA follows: TGTGCCAGCAGTCTCCTACCGGGAGCCCCCGGATCCACCTTC. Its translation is CASSLLPGAPGSTF.